This section outlines one T cell receptor beta chain sequence together with its context. The sample originates from a study of identical twins. The CDR3 is 19 amino acids. J was trimmed by 3 bases and V by 4 bases; bases with no gene match: 14. CDR1 MGHDK and CDR2 SYGVNS come from the germline V gene. TCRdb analysed the 5' RACE reads with MiXCR anew, one entry per CDR3 protein. The data show nearly 200,000 distinct CDR3 sequences, approximately 15% seen once. These data are also associated with another study on T cells expressing NK-cell markers. That report notes: Among CD8+ T cells from more than five donors, dominant NKG2C+ clonotypes accounted for roughly 1.0-7.0%.

Sequences were obtained from CD8+ T cells sorted from blood. The J gene is TRBJ2-1, the V gene TRBV25-1, with 11 bases fitting TRBD2. The sequence derives from a woman aged 18-29 years in good health. The CDR3 nucleotides read TGTGCCAGCAGTGGCCTGGGGACTAGCGGAACCATCGTCTACAATGAGCAGTTCTTC. Translated, it gives CASSGLGTSGTIVYNEQFF.